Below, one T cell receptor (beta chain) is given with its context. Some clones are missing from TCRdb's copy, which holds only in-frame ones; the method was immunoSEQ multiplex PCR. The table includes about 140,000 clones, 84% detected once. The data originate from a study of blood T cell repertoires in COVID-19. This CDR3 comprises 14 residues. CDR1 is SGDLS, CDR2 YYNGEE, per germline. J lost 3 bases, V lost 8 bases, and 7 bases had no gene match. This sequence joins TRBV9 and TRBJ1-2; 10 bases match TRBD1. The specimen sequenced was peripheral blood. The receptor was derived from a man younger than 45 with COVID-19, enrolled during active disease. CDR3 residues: CARVADRGDYGYTF. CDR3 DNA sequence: TGTGCCAGAGTAGCGGACAGGGGGGACTATGGCTACACCTTC.